A few counts support the clone carrying this TCR beta chain. These data originate in a study of blood T cells in healthy people across ages. The junction had 6 bases not matched to a gene; V was cut back by 5 bases and J by 4 bases. The CDR3 consists of 16 residues. Germline values: CDR1 SEHNR, CDR2 FQNEAQ (reference sequence). Together with a sample-barcoded 5' primer, a J-beta primer mix was included in a second PCR lasting about 7 to 12 cycles. Every single cDNA molecule received a tag from a template-switch adaptor with 12 random nucleotides. TCRdb called the 5' RACE reads again in MiXCR, with one record for every CDR3 protein. The sample shows 550,000 to 750,000 distinct CDR3 sequences, around 21% of them seen only once.

This chain links TRBV7-9 with TRBJ2-1; 12 nucleotides align to TRBD2. The TCR was taken from a man in his sixties or seventies in good health. Sequenced input: blood. The CDR3 protein is CASSDSGTSGYNEQFF. In DNA form, the CDR3 reads TGTGCCAGCAGCGATTCCGGGACTAGCGGGTACAATGAGCAGTTCTTC.